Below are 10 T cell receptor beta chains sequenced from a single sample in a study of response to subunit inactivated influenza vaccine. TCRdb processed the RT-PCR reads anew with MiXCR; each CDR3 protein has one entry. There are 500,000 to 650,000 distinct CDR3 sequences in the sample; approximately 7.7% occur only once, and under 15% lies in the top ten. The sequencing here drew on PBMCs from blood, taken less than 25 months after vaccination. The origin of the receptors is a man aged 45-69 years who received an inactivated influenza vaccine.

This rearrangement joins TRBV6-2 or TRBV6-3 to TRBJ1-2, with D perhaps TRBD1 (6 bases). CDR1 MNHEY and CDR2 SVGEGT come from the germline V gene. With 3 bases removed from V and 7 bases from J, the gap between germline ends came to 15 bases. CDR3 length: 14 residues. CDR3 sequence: CASSYSGRGFGYTF. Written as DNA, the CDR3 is TGTGCCAGCAGTTATTCGGGCAGGGGATTTGGCTACACCTTC.

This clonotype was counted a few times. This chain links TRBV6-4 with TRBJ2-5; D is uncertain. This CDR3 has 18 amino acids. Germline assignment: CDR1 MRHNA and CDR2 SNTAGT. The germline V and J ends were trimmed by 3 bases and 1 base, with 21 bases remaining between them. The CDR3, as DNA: TGTGCCAGCAGTGATTCGGCCGCTTCAGTGAAGCCCCAAGAGACCCAGTACTTC. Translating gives CASSDSAASVKPQETQYF.

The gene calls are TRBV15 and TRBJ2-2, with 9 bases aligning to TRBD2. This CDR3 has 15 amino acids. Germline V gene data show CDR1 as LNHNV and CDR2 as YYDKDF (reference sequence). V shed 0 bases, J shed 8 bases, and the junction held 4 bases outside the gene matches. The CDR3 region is CATSRDPLAGGELFF. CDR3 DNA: TGTGCCACCAGCAGAGATCCCCTAGCGGGGGGGGAGCTGTTTTTT. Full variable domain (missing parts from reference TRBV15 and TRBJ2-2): DAMVIQNPRYQVTQFGKPVTLSCSQTLNHNVMYWYQQKSSQAPKLLFHYYDKDFNNEADTPDNFQSRRPNTSFCFLDIRSPGLGDTAMYLCATSRDPLAGGELFFGEGSRLTVL.

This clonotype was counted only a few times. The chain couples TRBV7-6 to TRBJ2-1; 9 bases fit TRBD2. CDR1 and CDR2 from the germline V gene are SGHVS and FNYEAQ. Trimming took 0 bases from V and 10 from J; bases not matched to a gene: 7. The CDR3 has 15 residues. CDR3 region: CASSLAPSSGTEQFF. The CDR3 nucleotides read TGTGCCAGCAGCTTAGCCCCGTCTAGCGGGACAGAGCAGTTCTTC.

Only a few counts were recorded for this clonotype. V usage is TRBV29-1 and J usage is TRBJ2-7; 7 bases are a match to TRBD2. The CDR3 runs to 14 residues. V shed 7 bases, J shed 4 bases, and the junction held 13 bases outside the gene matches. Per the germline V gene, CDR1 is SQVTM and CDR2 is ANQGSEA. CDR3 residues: CSASAGRRKYEQYF. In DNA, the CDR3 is TGCAGCGCATCTGCCGGGAGGCGGAAATACGAGCAGTACTTC.

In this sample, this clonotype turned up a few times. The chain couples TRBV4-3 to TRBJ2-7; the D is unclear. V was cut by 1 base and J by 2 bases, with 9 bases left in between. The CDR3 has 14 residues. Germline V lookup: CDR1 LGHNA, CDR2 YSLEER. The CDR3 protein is CASSQADGPYEQYF. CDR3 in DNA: TGCGCCAGCAGCCAAGCCGACGGCCCCTACGAGCAGTACTTC.

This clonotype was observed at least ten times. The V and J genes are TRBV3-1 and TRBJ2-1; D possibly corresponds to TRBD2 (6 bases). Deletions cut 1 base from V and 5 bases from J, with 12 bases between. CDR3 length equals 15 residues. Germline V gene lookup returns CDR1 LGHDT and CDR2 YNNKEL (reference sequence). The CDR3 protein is CASSQVGTRHNEQFF. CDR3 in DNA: TGTGCCAGCAGCCAAGTAGGGACTCGACACAATGAGCAGTTCTTC.

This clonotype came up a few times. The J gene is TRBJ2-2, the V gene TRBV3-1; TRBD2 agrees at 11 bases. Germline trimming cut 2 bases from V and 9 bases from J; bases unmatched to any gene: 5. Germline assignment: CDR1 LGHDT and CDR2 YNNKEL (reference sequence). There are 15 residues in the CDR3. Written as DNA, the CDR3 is TGTGCCAGCAGCCAAAGCCTAGCGGGGGGAAGGGAGCTGTTTTTT. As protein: CASSQSLAGGRELFF.

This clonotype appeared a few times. The CDR3 region has the DNA TGTGCCAGCAGCTTAATCGGACTAGCAGCTGAAGCTTTCTTT. It yields the protein CASSLIGLAAEAFF. The chain recombines TRBV7-2 with TRBJ1-1; D remains ambiguous. The CDR3 spans 14 residues. Trimming took off 2 bases at V and 6 bases at J, with 13 bases between the two ends. Germline-derived CDR1 and CDR2 are SGHTA and FQGNSA.

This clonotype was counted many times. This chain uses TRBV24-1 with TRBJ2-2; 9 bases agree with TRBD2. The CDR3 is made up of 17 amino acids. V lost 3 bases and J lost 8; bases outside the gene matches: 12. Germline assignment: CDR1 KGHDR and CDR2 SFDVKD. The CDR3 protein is CATSDDSGRAWQGELFF. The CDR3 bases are TGTGCCACCAGTGATGATAGCGGGAGAGCTTGGCAAGGGGAGCTGTTTTTT.